Reported below is one T cell receptor (beta chain). Roughly 9.5 milliliters of peripheral blood were drawn from each donor into EDTA-treated tubes. Isolation recovered at least 7 million PBMCs from every sample. The entry originates in a study of blood T cells in healthy people across ages. A J-beta primer mix and a sample-barcoded 5' primer were used in a second PCR of roughly 7 to 12 cycles. No fewer than 2.5 million CDR3-containing paired-end reads came from each sample. One entry per CDR3 protein, called by TCRdb with MiXCR from the 5' RACE reads. Here the sample spans around 1.5 million distinct CDR3 sequences, around 39% being singletons. Sequencing used blood. The sequence was collected from a woman under 30 in good health.

Here the CDR3 DNA reads TGTGCCAGCAGTTTGGGGCAACGACAGAGCTCCTACAATGAGCAGTTCTTC. Protein: CASSLGQRQSSYNEQFF. The chain links TRBV12-3 or TRBV12-4 to TRBJ2-1; D perhaps matches TRBD1 (5 bases). V was pared by 3 bases and J by 0 bases, with 15 bases between. This CDR3 is built from 17 residues.